The 16 T cell receptor beta chains presented below share a single source sample, sequenced in a study of blood T cells in healthy people across ages. The authors ran a second PCR of about 6 to 11 cycles using a sample-barcoded 5' primer and a J-beta primer mix. One entry per CDR3 protein results from TCRdb running MiXCR on the 5' RACE reads. The sample holds about 970,000 distinct CDR3 sequences; 45% to 60% are singletons and the top ten take around a fifth. Sequenced: blood. The source of these receptors is a woman in her sixties or seventies in good health.

This chain connects TRBV27 to TRBJ2-7; 8 positions match TRBD2. The CDR3 extends over 16 amino acids. The germline CDR1 and CDR2 sequences are MNHEY and SMNVEV (reference sequence). V lost 2 bases and J lost 7; bases outside the gene matches: 13. The CDR3 is CASSLLYSSGLREQYF. Written as DNA, the CDR3 is TGTGCCAGCAGTTTACTTTACTCTAGCGGGCTACGTGAGCAGTACTTC.

The chain couples TRBV7-9 to TRBJ2-7; 7 bases line up with TRBD2. V was clipped by 7 bases and J by 2 bases; unmatched bases: 11. Germline V gene lookup returns CDR1 SEHNR and CDR2 FQNEAQ (reference sequence). The CDR3 contains 15 residues. CDR3 protein: CASNLISGTAYEQYF. The CDR3 nucleotides read TGTGCCAGCAACCTAATCAGCGGGACCGCCTACGAGCAGTACTTC.

The genes are TRBV20-1 and TRBJ2-5, with D possibly being TRBD1 (5 bases). Looked up from germline, CDR1 is DFQATT and CDR2 is SNEGSKA (reference sequence). V was pared by 7 bases and J by 1 base, with 13 bases between. The CDR3 runs 13 residues. The CDR3 nucleotides are TGCAGTGTCGGCAGGGATATCCAAGAGACCCAGTACTTC. Translated: CSVGRDIQETQYF.

The J gene is TRBJ2-7, the V gene TRBV11-2, with 8 bases fitting TRBD2. Trimming cost V 3 bases and J 1 base; bases outside gene matches: 5. Germline CDR1 reads SGHAT; CDR2 reads FQNNGV. This CDR3 region has 15 residues. The DNA for the CDR3 is TGTGCCAGCAGCTTCGGACTAGCCCCTTCCTACGAGCAGTACTTC. It codes for CASSFGLAPSYEQYF.

This chain links TRBV7-2 with TRBJ2-4, with 10 nucleotides matching TRBD1. Matching the DNA end better, TRBJ2-7 makes the J call doubtful. The CDR3 totals 16 residues. CDR1 and CDR2 from the germline V gene are SGHTA and FQGNSA. CDR3 bases: TGTGCCAGCAGCTTAGGGGACAGGGGAGATCCCTACGAGCAGTACTTC. It is translated as CASSLGDRGDPYEQYF.

The chain has TRBV10-3 and TRBJ2-4, with D tentatively TRBD1 or TRBD2 (5 bases each). The germline V and J ends were trimmed by 0 bases and 6 bases, with 21 bases remaining between them. The CDR3 covers 18 residues. Germline assignment: CDR1 ENHRY and CDR2 SYGVKD. The CDR3 DNA reads as TGTGCCATCAGTGAGTCGGCCTCCCAGCGGAGTGGGGGAAACATTCAGTACTTC. Its protein is CAISESASQRSGGNIQYF.

The chain joins TRBV7-6 to TRBJ2-7; 7 bases agree with TRBD2. The J segment lost 1 base and the V segment lost 5 bases, leaving 11 bases of the junction unmatched. Germline V gene lookup returns CDR1 SGHVS and CDR2 FNYEAQ. The length of the CDR3 is 16 residues. CDR3 nucleotide sequence: TGTGCCAGCAGCGACCTGAGCTACGGGGGGTCCTACGAGCAGTACTTC. Its protein is CASSDLSYGGSYEQYF.

This sequence joins TRBV24-1 and TRBJ2-3; D is undetermined. Germline-derived CDR1 and CDR2 are KGHDR and SFDVKD. The CDR3 totals 14 residues. Trimming removed 0 bases at V and 7 bases at J, with 10 bases between. CDR3 sequence: CATSDLGVSYTQYF. DNA for the CDR3: TGTGCCACCAGTGATTTGGGGGTCTCGTATACGCAGTATTTT.

This rearrangement joins TRBV3-1 to TRBJ2-7, with a possible D match to TRBD1 (6 bases). Germline-derived CDR1 and CDR2 are LGHDT and YNNKEL (reference sequence). The V and J ends lost 4 bases and 3 bases respectively, with 13 bases between them. This CDR3 has 14 amino acids. As DNA, the CDR3 is TGTGCCAGCAGCCCGACAGGAAACAACTACGAGCAGTACTTC. It specifies CASSPTGNNYEQYF.

The chain couples TRBV13 to TRBJ2-5, with no clear D. The CDR3 spans 13 residues. Trimming shortened V by 5 bases and J by 1 base, and 8 bases separated the two germline ends. Germline V gene sequence: CDR1 PRHDT, CDR2 FYEKMQ (reference sequence). The CDR3 DNA sequence: TGTGCCAGCAGCCGAAGGTTCCAAGAGACCCAGTACTTC. Translation: CASSRRFQETQYF.

This rearrangement joins TRBV27 to TRBJ1-2; D call uncertain. V gave up 10 bases and J gave up 6 bases, with 24 bases separating them. The CDR3 spans 15 residues. Germline loops: CDR1 MNHEY, CDR2 SMNVEV (reference sequence). The CDR3 sequence is CATRAIRSKHHGYTF. DNA of the CDR3: TGTGCCACCAGAGCTATCAGGAGTAAACATCATGGCTACACCTTC.

The chain is built from TRBV14 and TRBJ2-2, with 10 positions matching TRBD2. V lost 2 bases to trimming and J lost 5 bases; unmatched junction nucleotides: 5. There are 16 residues in the CDR3. Germline values: CDR1 SGHDN, CDR2 FVKESK. CDR3 protein: CASSQYSGRRTGELFF. The DNA of the CDR3 is TGTGCCAGCAGCCAATATAGCGGGAGGCGGACCGGGGAGCTGTTTTTT.

The genes are TRBV18 and TRBJ2-7, with D possibly being TRBD2 (7 bases). The J call may be faulty, since TRBJ2-5 better matches the DNA end. Germline CDR1 KGHSH, CDR2 LQKENI. The CDR3 contains 13 residues. CDR3 in DNA: TGTGCCAGCAACGGGGGGCTCCAAGAGACCCAGTACTTC. It yields the protein CASNGGLQETQYF.

This chain joins TRBV20-1 and TRBJ1-2; D gene ambiguous. The V end lost 5 bases, the J end lost 3 bases, and 13 bases lay between the germline ends. Per the germline V gene, CDR1 is DFQATT and CDR2 is SNEGSKA (reference sequence). This CDR3 has 13 residues. The CDR3 nucleotides read TGCAGTGCTCGGACTACCCGGGACTATGGCTACACCTTC. Its translation: CSARTTRDYGYTF.

This chain joins TRBV3-1 and TRBJ2-7; 7 nucleotides line up with TRBD1. CDR1 is LGHDT and CDR2 is YNNKEL in the germline V gene (reference sequence). V gave up 4 bases and J gave up 2 bases; unmatched junction bases: 5. The CDR3 sequence is 14 residues long. The CDR3 nucleotides are TGTGCCAGCAGCCGGACAGGCCAAGCCTACGAGCAGTACTTC. It translates to CASSRTGQAYEQYF.

This clonotype was observed a single time. The chain links TRBV27 to TRBJ1-2; D gene uncertain. The CDR3 sequence is 16 residues long. Germline V gene data show CDR1 as MNHEY and CDR2 as SMNVEV (reference sequence). The V end was cut by 3 bases, the J end by 4 bases, with 18 bases between. The CDR3 DNA sequence: TGTGCCAGCAGTTTTATAGGAGAAGCCCGGGCCTATGGCTACACCTTC. Its translation: CASSFIGEARAYGYTF.